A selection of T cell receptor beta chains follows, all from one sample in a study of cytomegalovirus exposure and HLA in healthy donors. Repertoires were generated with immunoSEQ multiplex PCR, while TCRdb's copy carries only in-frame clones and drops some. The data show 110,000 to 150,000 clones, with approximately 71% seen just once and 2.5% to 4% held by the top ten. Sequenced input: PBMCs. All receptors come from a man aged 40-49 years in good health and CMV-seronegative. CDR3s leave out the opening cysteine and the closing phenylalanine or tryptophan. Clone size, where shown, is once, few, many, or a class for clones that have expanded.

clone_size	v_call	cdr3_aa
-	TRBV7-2	ASSGRDRRDEQY
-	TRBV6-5	ASSRQSTNEKLF
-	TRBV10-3	AISEEVVNEQF
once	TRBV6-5	ASSYEGGTEAF
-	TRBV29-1	SAERDSGIWETQY
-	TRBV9	ASSRDNDNGYT
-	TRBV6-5	ASSYTRVGLNTEAF
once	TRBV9	ASSVSRFTDTQY
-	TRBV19	ASTPGGLSGANVLT
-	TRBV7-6	ASSRGGASYEQY
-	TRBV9	ASRRGAVGTIY
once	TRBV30	AWSPGYTGELF
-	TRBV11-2	ASSPGHSYEQY
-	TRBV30	AWSLAGSTDTQY
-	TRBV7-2	ASSRLRQPNQPQH
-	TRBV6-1	ASSVASGTYNEQF
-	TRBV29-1	SVIMGLATFEQY
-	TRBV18	ASSDTGGVLLLEQY